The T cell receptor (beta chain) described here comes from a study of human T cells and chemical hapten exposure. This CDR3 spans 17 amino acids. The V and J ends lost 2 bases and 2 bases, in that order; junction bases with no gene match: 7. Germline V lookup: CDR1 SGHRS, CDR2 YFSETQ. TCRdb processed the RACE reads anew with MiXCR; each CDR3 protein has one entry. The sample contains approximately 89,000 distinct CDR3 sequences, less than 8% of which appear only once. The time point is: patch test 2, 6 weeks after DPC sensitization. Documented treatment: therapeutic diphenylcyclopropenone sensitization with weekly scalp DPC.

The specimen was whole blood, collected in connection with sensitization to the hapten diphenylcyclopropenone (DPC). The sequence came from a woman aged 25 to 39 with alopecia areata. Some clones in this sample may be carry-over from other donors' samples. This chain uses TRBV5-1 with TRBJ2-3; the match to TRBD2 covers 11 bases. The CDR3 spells CASSFTGTSGTTDTQYF. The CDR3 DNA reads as TGCGCCAGCAGCTTCACCGGGACTAGCGGCACCACAGATACGCAGTATTTT. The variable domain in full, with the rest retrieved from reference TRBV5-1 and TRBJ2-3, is KAGVTQTPRYLIKTRGQQVTLSCSPISGHRSVSWYQQTPGQGLQFLFEYFSETQRNKGNFPGRFSGRQFSNSRSEMNVSTLELGDSALYLCASSFTGTSGTTDTQYFGPGTRLTVL.